This is a list of T cell receptor beta chains from one sample in a study of radiotherapy plus CTLA-4 blockade in lung cancer. The data were produced by immunoSEQ multiplex PCR, yet TCRdb's version contains in-frame clones alone and is incomplete. Here the sample spans around 30,000 clones, 65% to 75% being singletons. Sequencing used peripheral blood, obtained from a patient treated with radiotherapy plus ipilimumab. These TCRs come from a human donor with non-small cell lung cancer who had stable disease on radiotherapy plus ipilimumab. CDR3s leave out the opening cysteine and the closing phenylalanine or tryptophan. A D gene is named only where the DNA matches it firmly.

V: TRBV9; D: TRBD1; CDR3: ASSVAAYASRGPEAF
V: TRBV27; D: .; CDR3: ASSLWAMSSYEQY
V: TRBV7-9; D: .; CDR3: ASSPDYSYNEQF
V: TRBV16; D: .; CDR3: ASSRYYEQY
V: TRBV5-6; D: .; CDR3: ASSLGLKNIQY
V: TRBV28; D: .; CDR3: ASSPHRGIDEQY
V: TRBV15; D: TRBD2; CDR3: ATSRDLASGRRNGELF
V: TRBV15; D: TRBD1; CDR3: ATSGSQGAYGYT
V: TRBV14; D: .; CDR3: ASSRGTPKSEQY
V: TRBV18; D: .; CDR3: ASSLAVYEQY
V: TRBV28; D: .; CDR3: ASGRNGYT
V: TRBV11-3; D: .; CDR3: ASSISSEQF
V: TRBV5-1; D: .; CDR3: ASSLVPGSGELF
V: TRBV5-1; D: .; CDR3: ASSKLNPGNPKNIQY
V: TRBV4-3; D: TRBD1; CDR3: ASSPTWTGDRGYT
V: TRBV4-1; D: .; CDR3: ASSSGSPSYEQY
V: TRBV7-2; D: .; CDR3: ASSLVSGGASYEQY
V: TRBV6-5; D: .; CDR3: ASSPGPYEQY
V: TRBV19; D: TRBD2; CDR3: ASSIPAKGLAASRTDTQY
V: TRBV10-3; D: .; CDR3: AIRPGQSSYEQY
V: TRBV7-2; D: .; CDR3: ASSPNYRVQGEKLF
V: TRBV7-9; D: TRBD1; CDR3: ASRPSDRAANYGYT
V: TRBV6-5; D: TRBD1; CDR3: AAPRGQGNTDTQY
V: TRBV7-8; D: TRBD2; CDR3: ASSSGTSGRGSSYNEQF
V: TRBV30; D: TRBD2; CDR3: AWGSELAGGLGEQF
V: TRBV12-5; D: .; CDR3: ASGSLVRGDTQY
V: TRBV4-3; D: .; CDR3: ASSQDRVGTQKETQY
V: TRBV11-3; D: .; CDR3: ASSLSGVNEQF
V: TRBV13; D: .; CDR3: ASSGRNEQF
V: TRBV9; D: TRBD2; CDR3: ASSAGLGTDTQY
V: TRBV6-1; D: TRBD1; CDR3: ASSGKTGGFGDTQY
V: TRBV19; D: .; CDR3: ASSITAFGQPQH
V: TRBV5-1; D: TRBD2; CDR3: ASSPLSGQTYEQY
V: TRBV6-6; D: TRBD2; CDR3: ASSPTSGSHEQY
V: TRBV7-2; D: TRBD2; CDR3: ASSAWTSGRINEQY
V: TRBV5-4; D: TRBD2; CDR3: ASSLALSGGMETQY
V: TRBV19; D: TRBD2; CDR3: ASSPTSGKSTDTQY
V: TRBV13; D: .; CDR3: ASSLEGLGYT
V: TRBV13; D: TRBD2; CDR3: ASSRLAGPRELF
V: TRBV9; D: .; CDR3: ASSGGPAGEKLF
V: TRBV29-1; D: TRBD1; CDR3: SVGPFRGRQGFTISNQPQH
V: TRBV21-1; D: .; CDR3: ASSNARPPGQGDEQF
V: TRBV11-2; D: .; CDR3: ASSSPIVLGQETQY
V: TRBV7-8; D: .; CDR3: ASSLGLGGGILFYEQY
V: TRBV11-3; D: .; CDR3: ASSLVAGETQY
V: TRBV4-1; D: TRBD1; CDR3: ASSPTRGKDTGELF
V: TRBV5-6; D: .; CDR3: ASSLAWLDNTGELF
V: TRBV29-1; D: TRBD1; CDR3: SVSTGGTGANVLT
V: TRBV7-9; D: .; CDR3: ASSSPLANLSEIRIEQY
V: TRBV6-7; D: TRBD1; CDR3: ASKGGKETQY
V: TRBV5-1; D: .; CDR3: ASSLTGVYGYT
V: TRBV5-4; D: .; CDR3: ASSLGPTNNYGYT
V: TRBV28; D: .; CDR3: ASRTARGSDTQY
V: TRBV29-1; D: TRBD1; CDR3: SVSRGTGRNEKLF
V: TRBV4-3; D: TRBD1; CDR3: ASSQAGGGAGGYT